The 32 T cell receptor beta chains given below trace back to one sample, sequenced in a study of shared clonotypes between healthy human individuals (dated by TCRdb to about 2020). Library construction relied on the immunoSEQ multiplex PCR assay. TCRdb's version of the immuneACCESS table is confined to in-frame rearrangements and falls short of the full clone set. An unresolved V gene accounts for under half of the shortfall where checked; the remainder is of unknown origin. The sample includes 850,000 to 1,100,000 clones, with approximately 80% observed a single time. The ten largest clones add up to almost 0.9% of the sample. Sequencing used memory CD4+ T cells from PBMCs. Per the publication, the cell subset or site label means: CD45RA-negative fraction. The receptors originated from a man aged 18 to 29 in good health. Some clones in this sample may be carry-over from other donors' samples.

This CDR3 is CASSERQGHEQYF. CDR3 sequence (DNA): TGCGCCAGCAGTGAGAGACAGGGGCACGAGCAGTACTTC. The chain employs TRBV10-2 and TRBJ2-7; 8 bases align to TRBD1. The CDR3 covers 13 residues. The ends lost 2 bases at V and 5 bases at J; junction bases unmatched: 2. From germline, CDR1 is WSHSY and CDR2 SAAADI.

The J gene is TRBJ1-4, the V gene TRBV9; D not certain. CDR3 length equals 16 residues. Per germline, CDR1 SGDLS and CDR2 YYNGEE. The V end lost 0 bases, the J end lost 7 bases, and 16 bases lay between the germline ends. The CDR3 sequence: CASSVGRSEGGEKLFF. The DNA for the CDR3 is TGTGCCAGCAGCGTAGGGAGGTCCGAAGGCGGTGAAAAACTGTTTTTT. Drawing the rest from reference TRBV9 and TRBJ1-4, the complete variable domain is DSGVTQTPKHLITATGQRVTLRCSPRSGDLSVYWYQQSLDQGLQFLIQYYNGEERAKGNILERFSAQQFPDLHSELNLSSLELGDSALYFCASSVGRSEGGEKLFFGSGTQLSVL.

The chain joins TRBV18 to TRBJ2-2; the D is unclear. Germline V gives CDR1 KGHSH, CDR2 LQKENI. V was clipped by 3 bases and J by 0 bases, with 20 bases between them. CDR3 length: 19 amino acids. CDR3 sequence reads: CASSPPPGGGLPNTGELFF. The CDR3, as DNA: TGTGCCAGCTCACCCCCTCCTGGCGGCGGTCTCCCGAACACCGGGGAGCTGTTTTTT.

In the case of this clone: This sample includes further DNA sequences coding for the same CDR3. The chain has TRBV6-1 and TRBJ1-2; D not resolved. Trimming stripped 5 bases from V and 0 bases from J, with 13 bases between. The CDR3 consists of 15 residues. The germline gives CDR1 MNHNS, CDR2 SASEGT. The chain's CDR3 is CASSLEGYPNYGYTF. Written as DNA, the CDR3 is TGTGCCAGCAGTTTGGAGGGATATCCTAACTATGGCTACACCTTC.

The V gene is TRBV10-1, the J gene TRBJ2-3; D gene ambiguous. This CDR3 spans 12 amino acids. The V end was cut by 6 bases, the J end by 7 bases, with 11 bases between. CDR1 WNHNN and CDR2 SYGVQD come from the germline V gene (reference sequence). CDR3 amino acids: CASSALGYTQYF. The CDR3 nucleotides are TGCGCCAGCAGCGCATTGGGTTATACGCAGTATTTT.

About this clone itself: With a far larger clone one base away, a read error is the likely cause. The V call is TRBV6-5, the J call TRBJ2-7; maybe TRBD2 (6 bases). Per the germline V gene, CDR1 is MNHEY and CDR2 is SVGAGI. The CDR3 consists of 13 residues. V was pared by 7 bases and J by 3 bases, with 13 bases between. In DNA form, the CDR3 reads TGTGCCAGCATCCTTGTGGGGGGCTACGAGCAGTACTTC. This sequence encodes CASILVGGYEQYF.

This chain connects TRBV27 to TRBJ1-2, with D possibly matching TRBD1 (6 bases). CDR3 length: 13 residues. Trimming removed 8 bases at V and 4 bases at J, with 14 bases between. CDR1 is MNHEY, CDR2 SMNVEV, per germline (reference sequence). The CDR3 DNA reads as TGTGCCAGCGGAGCCGGGGGCGGCTATGGCTACACCTTC. Translated: CASGAGGGYGYTF.

The chain couples TRBV20-1 to TRBJ2-5; 7 nucleotides line up with TRBD2. V gave up 3 bases and J gave up 13 bases; unmatched junction bases: 8. This CDR3 has 11 amino acids. Germline-derived CDR1 and CDR2 are DFQATT and SNEGSKA (reference sequence). Here the CDR3 reads CSASASGVWYF. The CDR3 bases are TGCAGTGCTAGTGCTAGCGGCGTATGGTACTTC.

The chain is built from TRBV14 and TRBJ2-5; D is uncertain. Trimming cost V 3 bases and J 2 bases, with 4 bases left between them. The length of the CDR3 is 12 residues. The germline V gene encodes CDR1 SGHDN and CDR2 FVKESK. The CDR3 spells CASSQNQETQYF. CDR3 coding DNA: TGTGCCAGCAGCCAGAATCAAGAGACCCAGTACTTC.

This clone was picked up a small number of times. A much larger clone differs by one base, so this may be a read error. The V and J genes are TRBV2 and TRBJ1-1; no firm D call. In germline, CDR1 is SNHLY, CDR2 FYNNEI. The CDR3 is 11 amino acids. Trimming took 6 bases from V and 0 from J, leaving 2 bases between them. The CDR3 nucleotides are TGTGCCAGCAGGATGAACACTGAAGCTTTCTTT. It encodes CASRMNTEAFF. Full variable domain (rest looked up from reference TRBV2 and TRBJ1-1): EPEVTQTPSHQVTQMGQEVILRCVPISNHLYFYWYRQILGQKVEFLVSFYNNEISEKSEIFDDQFSVERPDGSNFTLKIRSTKLEDSAMYFCASRMNTEAFFGQGTRLTVV.

This clone has only one observation. The chain combines TRBV28 with TRBJ1-2; TRBD1 matches 10 bases. The CDR3 runs 17 residues. With V trimmed by 7 bases and J by 0 bases, 11 bases remained unmatched. Germline V CDR1 and CDR2: MDHEN, SYDVKM. CDR3 in DNA: TGTGCCAGCAACACCCGGACAGGGGGACTAGCTAACTATGGCTACACCTTC. The encoded protein is CASNTRTGGLANYGYTF.

As for this clone: Because the CDR3's place on the DNA is in doubt, the DNA is left out and the CDR3 is given as listed by TCRdb. V gene TRBV30 combines with J gene TRBJ2-1; the table names TRBD2, a call not compared with the DNA. The germline gives CDR1 GTSNPN, CDR2 SVGIG (reference sequence). The CDR3 has 16 amino acids, counting both end residues. CDR3 loop: CAWSVFLSTGFNEQFF.

The CDR3 DNA reads TGCGCCAGCAGCTACGAGGAGAGCTCCTACAATGAGCAGTTCTTC. Translated: CASSYEESSYNEQFF. J is TRBJ2-1 and V is TRBV5-1; D not resolved. V lost 3 bases and J 0 bases, leaving 10 bases between the germline ends. The CDR3 loop spans 15 amino acids. CDR1 is SGHRS and CDR2 is YFSETQ in the germline V gene. The variable domain in full, with the rest retrieved from reference TRBV5-1 and TRBJ2-1, is KAGVTQTPRYLIKTRGQQVTLSCSPISGHRSVSWYQQTPGQGLQFLFEYFSETQRNKGNFPGRFSGRQFSNSRSEMNVSTLELGDSALYLCASSYEESSYNEQFFGPGTRLTVL.

In this sample, this clone turned up a few times. The V gene is TRBV10-3, the J gene TRBJ2-3, with 8 bases fitting TRBD2. The CDR3 sequence is 14 residues long. The germline V gene encodes CDR1 ENHRY and CDR2 SYGVKD. V shed 7 bases, J shed 5 bases, and the junction held 8 bases outside the gene matches. The CDR3 sequence is CAITREGRGDTQYF. CDR3 nucleotides: TGTGCCATCACCCGGGAGGGCCGAGGAGATACGCAGTATTTT.

This sequence joins TRBV5-1 and TRBJ2-5; 10 nucleotides agree with TRBD2. CDR3 size: 16 residues. Germline loops: CDR1 SGHRS, CDR2 YFSETQ. The V gene end was trimmed by 0 bases and the J gene end by 1 base; junction bases not matched to a gene: 3. CDR3 amino acids: CASSLELAGTQETQYF. CDR3 nucleotide sequence: TGCGCCAGCAGCTTGGAACTAGCGGGGACCCAAGAGACCCAGTACTTC.

J is TRBJ1-5 and V is TRBV28, with 7 bases identical to TRBD1. This CDR3 has 13 amino acids. Unmatched junction bases numbered 4, after V lost 5 bases and J lost 6 bases. Germline values: CDR1 MDHEN, CDR2 SYDVKM. Here the CDR3 reads CASSDDRVQPQHF. CDR3 in DNA: TGTGCCAGCAGTGACGACAGGGTTCAGCCCCAGCATTTT. The full variable domain, its missing parts supplied by reference TRBV28 and TRBJ1-5, is DVKVTQSSRYLVKRTGEKVFLECVQDMDHENMFWYRQDPGLGLRLIYFSYDVKMKEKGDIPEGYSVSREKKERFSLILESASTNQTSMYLCASSDDRVQPQHFGDGTRLSIL.

The V call is TRBV29-1, the J call TRBJ2-7; perhaps TRBD1 as D (5 bases). This CDR3 spans 11 amino acids. The germline V gene encodes CDR1 SQVTM and CDR2 ANQGSEA. V gave up 6 bases and J gave up 6 bases, with 12 bases separating them. The CDR3 spells CSVARDLEQYF. The DNA of the CDR3 is TGCAGCGTCGCCAGGGATCTCGAGCAGTACTTC.

As to this clone: The sample carries other DNA sequences with the same CDR3. V usage is TRBV5-1 and J usage is TRBJ1-2, with D maybe TRBD1 (6 bases). The length of the CDR3 is 14 residues. Trimming took 0 bases from V and 4 from J, leaving 10 bases between them. From germline, CDR1 is SGHRS and CDR2 YFSETQ. The CDR3 DNA is TGCGCCAGCAGCTTGGCACAGGGAGGCTATGGCTACACCTTC. Translated, it gives CASSLAQGGYGYTF.

This chain links TRBV5-1 with TRBJ2-7; D might be TRBD2 (5 bases). Deletions cut 5 bases from V and 7 bases from J, with 19 bases between. CDR1 and CDR2 from the germline V gene are SGHRS and YFSETQ. The length of the CDR3 is 14 residues. CDR3 bases: TGCGCCAGCAGAGAGGGCCCCTCCTACGGAGAGCAGTACTTC. Translating it yields CASREGPSYGEQYF.

The J gene is TRBJ2-4, the V gene TRBV4-1, with 15 bases identical to TRBD2. V dropped 5 bases and J dropped 7; count of bases not matched to a gene: 6. Germline values: CDR1 MGHRA, CDR2 YSYEKL. The CDR3 covers 16 residues. The CDR3 DNA sequence: TGCGCCAGCAGCGGACTAGCGGGAGGGCTAGGGAACATTCAGTACTTC. This translates into CASSGLAGGLGNIQYF.

With respect to this clone: Other DNA sequences in the sample encode the same CDR3. CDR3 in amino acids: CSAVRADTQYF. DNA of the CDR3: TGCAGTGCTGTGAGGGCAGATACGCAGTATTTT. The chain carries TRBV20-1 and TRBJ2-3; weak D call: TRBD2 (5 bases). The germline CDR1 and CDR2 sequences are DFQATT and SNEGSKA (reference sequence). The CDR3 sequence is 11 residues long. Deletions cut 5 bases from V and 4 bases from J, with 7 bases between.

This chain links TRBV10-1 with TRBJ2-3; tentative D call: TRBD2 (5 bases). The germline gives CDR1 WNHNN, CDR2 SYGVQD (reference sequence). The CDR3 has 15 amino acids. V gave up 6 bases and J gave up 1 base, with 14 bases separating them. CDR3: CASSDPSRGTDTQYF. CDR3 DNA sequence: TGCGCCAGCAGCGATCCTAGCCGGGGCACAGATACGCAGTATTTT.

With regard to this clone: This sample includes further DNA sequences coding for the same CDR3. V gene TRBV6-1 combines with J gene TRBJ1-1; D is unclear. Trimming left V 5 bases short and J 2 bases short, with 9 bases between. Per germline, CDR1 MNHNS and CDR2 SASEGT. The length of the CDR3 is 13 residues. As DNA, the CDR3 is TGTGCCAGCAGTAGGACCGGCAACACTGAAGCTTTCTTT. Its protein product is CASSRTGNTEAFF.

This chain joins TRBV7-2 and TRBJ2-1, with TRBD2 identical over 10 bases. The V gene's germline CDR1 is SGHTA and CDR2 FQGNSA. CDR3 length equals 15 residues. V shed 6 bases, J shed 5 bases, and the junction held 7 bases outside the gene matches. The CDR3 nucleotides read TGTGCCAGCAGACAACGGCTAGCGGGGGACAATGAGCAGTTCTTC. Amino acid sequence: CASRQRLAGDNEQFF.

The rearrangement joins TRBV7-2 to TRBJ2-7, with TRBD2 identical over 14 bases. V was clipped by 5 bases and J by 3 bases; unmatched bases: 12. The CDR3 consists of 18 residues. Germline loops: CDR1 SGHTA, CDR2 FQGNSA. As DNA, the CDR3 is TGTGCCAGCAGCAACCCCATCGGGACTAGCGGGAGTTTCTACGAGCAGTACTTC. It codes for CASSNPIGTSGSFYEQYF.

The chain joins TRBV5-4 to TRBJ2-5; weak D call: TRBD2 (7 bases). V was trimmed by 9 bases and J by 4 bases, leaving 16 bases between them. This CDR3 comprises 13 residues. The germline V gene encodes CDR1 SGHNT and CDR2 YYREEE (reference sequence). DNA for the CDR3: TGTGCCACCCTCGTAAGGGGGGGAGAGACCCAGTACTTC. Translated: CATLVRGGETQYF.

This clone was found a few times. This chain connects TRBV5-1 to TRBJ1-4; 7 nucleotides match TRBD1. The J segment lost 5 bases and the V segment lost 5 bases, leaving 6 bases of the junction unmatched. Germline CDR1 and CDR2: SGHRS and YFSETQ. This CDR3 spans 14 amino acids. The DNA of the CDR3 is TGCGCCAGCAGATACGGGGACAGAAATGAAAAACTGTTTTTT. Translated: CASRYGDRNEKLFF.

This clone was seen more than once but under ten times. The chain combines TRBV6-1 with TRBJ1-1; unclear D gene. Trimming removed 6 bases from V and 0 bases from J, with 8 bases in between. CDR1 is MNHNS, CDR2 SASEGT, per germline. This CDR3 spans 13 amino acids. In DNA form, the CDR3 reads TGTGCCAGCAGGGGAGCACTGAACACTGAAGCTTTCTTT. Amino acid sequence: CASRGALNTEAFF.

This rearrangement joins TRBV18 to TRBJ1-4; the D is unclear. With 3 bases removed from V and 6 bases from J, the gap between germline ends came to 14 bases. This CDR3 is 15 amino acids long. CDR1 is KGHSH and CDR2 is LQKENI in the germline V gene. The CDR3 loop is CASSPSYIGYEKLFF. DNA of the CDR3: TGTGCCAGCTCACCGAGCTACATAGGATATGAAAAACTGTTTTTT.

The rearrangement uses TRBV5-6 and TRBJ1-5; no definite D call. The CDR3 has 14 residues. Germline V gene sequence: CDR1 SGHDT, CDR2 YYEEEE. The V end lost 3 bases, the J end lost 2 bases, and 9 bases lay between the germline ends. The CDR3 protein is CASSSVGGNQPQHF. The DNA of the CDR3 is TGTGCCAGCAGCTCGGTCGGTGGCAATCAGCCCCAGCATTTT.

Comments on this clone: A far larger clone is a single base away, which makes a read error likely. Other DNA sequences within the sample encode an identical CDR3. The chain is built from TRBV27 and TRBJ2-7; no definite D call. The length of the CDR3 is 12 residues. Per germline, CDR1 MNHEY and CDR2 SMNVEV (reference sequence). V was trimmed by 9 bases and J by 4 bases, leaving 13 bases between them. In DNA, the CDR3 is TGTGCCAGTAGGTCCCCCTCGTACGAGCAGTACTTC. Residues: CASRSPSYEQYF.

The genes are TRBV30 and TRBJ2-7; the D gene is possibly TRBD1 (5 bases). This CDR3 has 13 amino acids. The germline V gene has CDR1 GTSNPN and CDR2 SVGIG (reference sequence). V shed 2 bases and J shed 5 bases, with 13 bases lying between them. In DNA form, the CDR3 reads TGTGCCTGGAGTAGGAACAGGTTGGACGAGCAGTACTTC. Encoded protein: CAWSRNRLDEQYF.